This entry lists 30 T cell receptor beta chains sequenced from one sample in a study of T cells in Graves' hyperthyroidism and ophthalmopathy. Amplification targeted TCR beta CDR3 regions from RNA transcripts. Researchers ran a first-round RT-PCR on the TCR CDR3 using the HTBI primer set. TCRdb processed the multiplex PCR reads anew with MiXCR; each CDR3 protein has one entry. Among around 610,000 distinct CDR3 sequences listed, about 14% were seen once. Material: blood. These TCRs come from a woman aged 40 to 55 with Graves' ophthalmopathy.

This clonotype was detected ten times or more. V is TRBV29-1 and J is TRBJ2-5, with D unresolved. Per the germline V gene, CDR1 is SQVTM and CDR2 is ANQGSEA. Trimming stripped 1 base from V and 4 bases from J, with 10 bases between. The CDR3 sequence is 13 residues long. The CDR3 region has the DNA TGCAGCGTTGAAGGGAGTAAGGCAGAGACCCAGTACTTC. Encoded protein: CSVEGSKAETQYF. Filled out from reference TRBV29-1 and TRBJ2-5, the complete variable domain reads SAVISQKPSRDICQRGTSLTIQCQVDSQVTMMFWYRQQPGQSLTLIATANQGSEATYESGFVIDKFPISRPNLTFSTLTVSNMSPEDSSIYLCSVEGSKAETQYFGPGTRLLVL.

This rearrangement joins TRBV19 to TRBJ1-3; D ambiguous. This CDR3 has 15 amino acids. V lost 7 bases to trimming and J lost 0 bases, with 13 bases between them. From germline, CDR1 is LNHDA and CDR2 SQIVND (reference sequence). CDR3 sequence reads: CASNNGRASGNTIYF. In nucleotides, the CDR3 is TGTGCCAGTAACAACGGACGGGCCTCTGGAAACACCATATATTTT.

V is TRBV10-3 and J is TRBJ1-1; D may be TRBD1 (5 bases). The CDR3 has 16 residues. Trimming shortened V by 10 bases and J by 3 bases, and 24 bases separated the two germline ends. Germline CDR1 and CDR2: ENHRY and SYGVKD. CDR3 in DNA: TGTGCCACCAGCGATATGAGTGCGACGGGGGACACTGAAGCTTTCTTT. Its protein is CATSDMSATGDTEAFF.

This clonotype was recorded a few times. This chain joins TRBV20-1 and TRBJ2-2; 10 bases align to TRBD1. Germline values: CDR1 DFQATT, CDR2 SNEGSKA (reference sequence). The CDR3 has 16 residues. Unmatched junction bases numbered 11, after V lost 5 bases and J lost 5 bases. This CDR3 is CSAGTGGTGETGELFF. The CDR3 nucleotides are TGCAGTGCTGGTACTGGCGGGACAGGGGAAACCGGGGAGCTGTTTTTT.

In this sample, this clonotype turned up many times. CDR3 amino acids: CASSLSKSYEQYF. The CDR3 nucleotides are TGTGCCAGCAGTTTATCAAAGTCCTACGAGCAGTACTTC. The chain joins TRBV28 to TRBJ2-7; no clear D. V gave up 1 base and J gave up 1 base, with 5 bases separating them. Germline V gene data show CDR1 as MDHEN and CDR2 as SYDVKM. There are 13 residues in the CDR3.

This clonotype was observed many times. The chain combines TRBV6-5 with TRBJ2-5; D gene uncertain. Germline loops: CDR1 MNHEY, CDR2 SVGAGI. With 0 bases removed from V and 2 bases from J, the gap between germline ends came to 7 bases. The CDR3 contains 14 residues. For the CDR3, the DNA is TGTGCCAGCAGTTACTCGAGGCAGCAAGAGACCCAGTACTTC. It translates to CASSYSRQQETQYF.

This clonotype has a count of ten or more. The chain links TRBV24-1 to TRBJ1-5; D remains unclear. Germline V gene lookup returns CDR1 KGHDR and CDR2 SFDVKD. Trimming took 1 base from V and 3 from J, leaving 3 bases between them. The CDR3 has 13 residues. The CDR3 reads CATSDFHNQPQHF. As DNA, the CDR3 is TGTGCCACCAGTGATTTCCACAATCAGCCCCAGCATTTT.

This clonotype was seen repeatedly, ten times or more. The chain employs TRBV7-2 and TRBJ2-7; D possibly uses TRBD1 or TRBD2 (5 bases each). CDR3 length: 15 amino acids. The germline V gene encodes CDR1 SGHTA and CDR2 FQGNSA. V lost 2 bases and J lost 3, with 14 bases in between. The CDR3 DNA sequence: TGTGCCAGCAGCTTAAGCGATGGGACCTTCTACGAGCAGTACTTC. This gives the protein CASSLSDGTFYEQYF.

This clonotype was picked up many times. The rearrangement uses TRBV28 and TRBJ1-2; D ambiguous. Trimming took 3 bases from V and 8 from J, leaving 13 bases between them. The CDR3 totals 13 residues. Per germline, CDR1 MDHEN and CDR2 SYDVKM. CDR3 protein: CASSFHRTNGYTF. For the CDR3, the DNA is TGTGCCAGCAGTTTTCACCGAACGAACGGCTACACCTTC.

This clonotype was picked up many times. V is TRBV18 and J is TRBJ2-5; possible D gene TRBD1, 5 bases. Trimming shortened V by 3 bases and J by 0 bases, and 11 bases separated the two germline ends. CDR1 KGHSH and CDR2 LQKENI come from the germline V gene. The CDR3 totals 15 residues. CDR3 DNA: TGTGCCAGCTCACCCGTTCGACAGAACCAAGAGACCCAGTACTTC. Translation: CASSPVRQNQETQYF.

Ten or more counts support this clonotype. The chain has TRBV28 and TRBJ2-5; D is undetermined. The ends were cut back, 6 bases at V and 3 bases at J, with 8 bases in the middle. The CDR3 has 12 residues. Germline V gene lookup returns CDR1 MDHEN and CDR2 SYDVKM. The CDR3, as DNA: TGTGCCAGCAGAGAACAGAAAGAGACCCAGTACTTC. Its protein is CASREQKETQYF.

This clonotype occurred many times. The chain has TRBV19 and TRBJ1-1; D perhaps matches TRBD1 (5 bases). This CDR3 is 15 amino acids long. Trimming left V 1 base short and J 4 bases short, with 13 bases between. Germline lookup yields CDR1 LNHDA and CDR2 SQIVND (reference sequence). The DNA for the CDR3 is TGTGCCAGTAGTATAGCGGGGGAGAGGGCCACTGAAGCTTTCTTT. Translating gives CASSIAGERATEAFF.

This clonotype was recorded a few times. V gene TRBV10-3 combines with J gene TRBJ2-2, with TRBD2 as a possible D gene (6 bases). The CDR3 has 16 amino acids. V was pared by 3 bases and J by 3 bases, with 14 bases between. Germline V gives CDR1 ENHRY, CDR2 SYGVKD. The CDR3 DNA reads as TGTGCCATCAGTGAAGGGACTCAGCGGGACACCGGGGAGCTGTTTTTT. This translates into CAISEGTQRDTGELFF.

This clonotype has at least ten counts. The chain uses TRBV7-3 and TRBJ2-5; D might be TRBD1 (6 bases). Trimming stripped 5 bases from V and 4 bases from J, with 14 bases between. CDR1 is SGHTA and CDR2 is FQGTGA in the germline V gene. The CDR3 spans 14 residues. CDR3 loop: CASSRTSGAETQYF. CDR3 nucleotides: TGTGCCAGCAGCAGGACCTCAGGGGCAGAGACCCAGTACTTC.

This clonotype was counted ten times or more. V gene TRBV7-8 combines with J gene TRBJ1-1; TRBD1 matches 9 bases. The germline V gene has CDR1 SGHVS and CDR2 FQNEAQ. The CDR3 is made up of 16 amino acids. The trim removed 1 base at V and 10 bases at J, leaving 13 bases unmatched. The chain's CDR3 is CASSLVVNTGGRGAFF. The CDR3 DNA sequence: TGTGCCAGCAGCTTAGTGGTAAATACAGGGGGCCGTGGAGCTTTCTTT.

The rearrangement links TRBV7-2 to TRBJ1-3, with 7 bases fitting TRBD1. Germline CDR1 SGHTA, CDR2 FQGNSA. This CDR3 is 14 amino acids long. V was clipped by 5 bases and J by 4 bases; unmatched bases: 5. The CDR3 protein is CASSQGQTGNTIYF. DNA of the CDR3: TGTGCCAGCAGCCAGGGACAGACAGGAAACACCATATATTTT. Filled out from reference TRBV7-2 and TRBJ1-3, the complete variable domain reads GAGVSQSPSNKVTEKGKDVELRCDPISGHTALYWYRQSLGQGLEFLIYFQGNSAPDKSGLPSDRFSAERTGGSVSTLTIQRTQQEDSAVYLCASSQGQTGNTIYFGEGSWLTVV.

The rearrangement uses TRBV7-2 and TRBJ1-2; no clear D. V was shortened by 5 bases and J by 4 bases, with 14 bases between the two germline ends. CDR1 is SGHTA, CDR2 FQGNSA, per germline. The CDR3 has 14 residues. This CDR3 is CASSPNPPFYGYTF. The CDR3 nucleotides read TGTGCCAGCAGCCCGAATCCCCCTTTCTATGGCTACACCTTC. The whole variable domain, remainder taken from reference TRBV7-2 and TRBJ1-2, is GAGVSQSPSNKVTEKGKDVELRCDPISGHTALYWYRQSLGQGLEFLIYFQGNSAPDKSGLPSDRFSAERTGGSVSTLTIQRTQQEDSAVYLCASSPNPPFYGYTFGSGTRLTVV.

This clonotype was counted at least ten times. This chain uses TRBV24-1 with TRBJ2-6; D is perhaps TRBD1 (6 bases). Germline V CDR1 and CDR2: KGHDR, SFDVKD. CDR3 length: 15 amino acids. Trimming cost V 2 bases and J 2 bases, with 6 bases left between them. The CDR3 DNA sequence: TGTGCCACCAGTGATTACAGGGCTGGGGCCAACGTCCTGACTTTC. Translation: CATSDYRAGANVLTF.

This clonotype was recorded many times. The chain is built from TRBV5-1 and TRBJ2-7; 11 bases fit TRBD2. Trimming took 0 bases from V and 8 from J; bases not matched to a gene: 7. In germline, CDR1 is SGHRS, CDR2 YFSETQ. CDR3 length: 15 amino acids. DNA for the CDR3: TGCGCCAGCAGCTTGGGGGGACTAGCGGAAGGGAAGCAGTACTTC. It translates to CASSLGGLAEGKQYF.

The genes are TRBV7-9 and TRBJ2-5; D is unclear. Germline loops: CDR1 SEHNR, CDR2 FQNEAQ (reference sequence). The V end lost 1 base, the J end lost 5 bases, and 11 bases lay between the germline ends. This CDR3 comprises 14 residues. The CDR3 loop is CASSLGVTTETQYF. Here the CDR3 DNA reads TGTGCCAGCAGCTTAGGTGTCACTACGGAGACCCAGTACTTC.

This clonotype occurred many times. The chain joins TRBV11-1 to TRBJ2-7; D not resolved. The CDR3 covers 16 residues. The V gene lost 2 bases and the J gene lost 0 bases, with 14 bases spanning the gap. Per germline, CDR1 SGHAT and CDR2 FQDESV (reference sequence). CDR3: CASSLWDRTGSYEQYF. The DNA for the CDR3 is TGTGCCAGCAGCTTATGGGATCGGACGGGCTCCTACGAGCAGTACTTC.

This clonotype was detected many times. J is TRBJ1-5 and V is TRBV15, with unresolved D. This CDR3 has 18 amino acids. V dropped 1 base and J dropped 0 bases, with 16 bases sitting between them. CDR1 LNHNV and CDR2 YYDKDF come from the germline V gene (reference sequence). The CDR3 protein is CATSRVKGLSYSNQPQHF. CDR3 DNA: TGTGCCACCAGCAGAGTCAAGGGCCTCTCATATAGCAATCAGCCCCAGCATTTT.

This clonotype appeared a few times. The J gene is TRBJ1-1, the V gene TRBV30; 10 bases are a match to TRBD1. Germline-derived CDR1 and CDR2 are GTSNPN and SVGIG (reference sequence). The V and J ends lost 2 bases and 7 bases, in that order; junction bases with no gene match: 10. The CDR3 extends over 15 amino acids. CDR3 coding DNA: TGTGCCTGGAGTTCCGGGACAGGGGTTTATGTTGAAGCTTTCTTT. This codes for CAWSSGTGVYVEAFF. The complete variable domain, with remaining parts taken from reference TRBV30 and TRBJ1-1, reads SQTIHQWPATLVQPVGSPLSLECTVEGTSNPNLYWYRQAAGRGLQLLFYSVGIGQISSEVPQNLSASRPQDRQFILSSKKLLLSDSGFYLCAWSSGTGVYVEAFFGQGTRLTVV.

The chain couples TRBV28 to TRBJ1-6; a weak D match, TRBD1 (5 bases). This CDR3 has 13 residues. The germline V gene encodes CDR1 MDHEN and CDR2 SYDVKM. V was clipped by 8 bases and J by 10 bases, with 15 bases between them. As DNA, the CDR3 is TGTGCCAGCGCCAGGGTCGTTTCGTCACCCCTCCACTTT. Translation: CASARVVSSPLHF.

The sample holds many counts of this clonotype. The chain uses TRBV12-3 or TRBV12-4 and TRBJ1-1; TRBD1 aligns across 9 bases. The CDR3 contains 15 residues. V trimming: 4 bases; J trimming: 2 bases; junction bases outside the gene matches: 5. The CDR3 spells CASSSRTGANTEAFF. CDR3 in DNA: TGTGCCAGCAGTTCCCGGACAGGGGCAAACACTGAAGCTTTCTTT.

This chain uses TRBV12-3 or TRBV12-4 with TRBJ2-7; 8 bases agree with TRBD1. Trimming took 1 base from V and 7 from J; bases not matched to a gene: 9. The CDR3 length is 15 residues. The DNA for the CDR3 is TGTGCCAGCAGTTTAGTTAGACGACAGGGGTTGGAGCAGTACTTC. Residues: CASSLVRRQGLEQYF.

This clonotype was detected only a few times. The chain uses TRBV7-9 and TRBJ2-4; D is undetermined. The CDR3 is made up of 12 amino acids. CDR1 and CDR2 (germline): SEHNR, FQNEAQ (reference sequence). With 5 bases removed from V and 8 bases from J, the gap between germline ends came to 10 bases. CDR3 loop: CASSVYGDIQYF. The CDR3 nucleotides read TGTGCCAGCAGCGTCTACGGAGACATTCAGTACTTC.

As to this clonotype: This may come from a read error, since a much larger clone is one base off. This chain links TRBV30 with TRBJ2-7; D is perhaps TRBD2 (7 bases). This CDR3 contains 15 residues. CDR1 is GTSNPN, CDR2 SVGIG, per germline (reference sequence). The CDR3 sequence: CAWSVPGGSSYEQCF. The CDR3 bases are TGTGCCTGGAGTGTACCGGGGGGCAGCTCCTACGAGCAGTGCTTC.

In this sample, this clonotype turned up many times. This chain connects TRBV2 to TRBJ2-2, with 8 bases fitting TRBD1. V was pared by 4 bases and J by 5 bases, with 6 bases of the junction left unmatched. This CDR3 contains 15 residues. The V gene's germline CDR1 is SNHLY and CDR2 FYNNEI. For the CDR3, the DNA is TGTGCCAGCAGTGCCCCAGGGGGCTATACCGGGGAGCTGTTTTTT. It specifies CASSAPGGYTGELFF.

The chain is built from TRBV4-2 and TRBJ1-5; the D gene is possibly TRBD1 (6 bases). This CDR3 region has 16 residues. Per germline, CDR1 LGHNA and CDR2 YNFKEQ. V lost 0 bases and J 2 bases, leaving 11 bases between the germline ends. Written as DNA, the CDR3 is TGTGCCAGCAGCCAAGAGTCAGGGGTTCGCAATCAGCCCCAGCATTTT. Translating gives CASSQESGVRNQPQHF.